This T cell receptor beta chain was retrieved from a study of PD-L1 blockade in urothelial cancer. The study's findings and limits: A pretreatment blood TCR clonality that fell below the median predicted better progression-free and overall survival.

Stated time point: peripheral blood 6 weeks after treatment start. This table comes from immunoSEQ multiplex PCR, and its TCRdb copy is limited to in-frame clones, with some not included. The repertoire holds about 45,000 clones, almost 85% seen once, with roughly an eighth in the top ten. The CDR3 contains 14 residues. In germline, CDR1 is MNHEY, CDR2 SMNVEV (reference sequence). Trimming removed 5 bases from V and 3 bases from J, with 11 bases in between. A remark on this clone: What it binds is unknown.

The clonotype originates from a man in his fifties or sixties with urothelial cancer. J is TRBJ1-5 and V is TRBV27, with TRBD1 as a possible D gene (5 bases). The sample here was PBMCs, taken around atezolizumab (anti-PD-L1) treatment. The DNA of the CDR3 is TGTGCCAGCAGTGGGGGGGGACCCAATCAGCCCCAGCATTTT. It encodes CASSGGGPNQPQHF.